Listed below are T cell receptor beta chains from one sample, sequenced in a study of identical twins. MiXCR was run by TCRdb on the 5' RACE reads, yielding one entry per CDR3 protein. The data contain hundreds of thousands of distinct CDR3 sequences, about 22% of them seen just once; the ten biggest clones take up approximately 0.49%. These data were also reused for a study on yellow fever vaccine responses in identical twins.

Sequencing was carried out using CD4+ T cells sorted from blood. These receptors all stem from a woman younger than 35 in good health. CDR3s include the opening cysteine and the closing phenylalanine or tryptophan. The order of the fields is CDR3 length, D gene, clone size, V gene, J gene, CDR3 DNA, CDR3 protein. The D gene is left open where the match is weak. For some rows the clone size is stated as once, few or many, or as a class when expanded; others skip it.

cdr3_length: 15
d_call: .
clone_size: once
v_call: TRBV6-1
j_call: TRBJ1-3
cdr3_nt: TGTGCCAGCAGTGCGACCGGGAATTTTAGAAACACCATATATTTT
cdr3_aa: CASSATGNFRNTIYF

cdr3_length: 16
d_call: TRBD1
clone_size: .
v_call: TRBV6-1
j_call: TRBJ2-1
cdr3_nt: TGTGCCAGCAGGTGGGGTACAGGGGGCAGCTACAATGAGCAGTTCTTC
cdr3_aa: CASRWGTGGSYNEQFF

cdr3_length: 12
d_call: .
clone_size: .
v_call: TRBV10-1
j_call: TRBJ1-5
cdr3_nt: TGCGTTGAGGACCGACGACATCAGCCCCAGCATTTT
cdr3_aa: CVEDRRHQPQHF

cdr3_length: 16
d_call: .
clone_size: .
v_call: TRBV12-3/TRBV12-4
j_call: TRBJ2-7
cdr3_nt: TGTGCCAGCAGTTCGGGTTCGGGACTGGGGTCCTACGAGCAGTACTTC
cdr3_aa: CASSSGSGLGSYEQYF

cdr3_length: 15
d_call: TRBD2
clone_size: .
v_call: TRBV27
j_call: TRBJ2-7
cdr3_nt: TGTGCCAGCAGTCTACTAGCGGGAGGCGGCTACGAGCAGTACTTC
cdr3_aa: CASSLLAGGGYEQYF

cdr3_length: 13
d_call: TRBD2
clone_size: .
v_call: TRBV29-1
j_call: TRBJ2-7
cdr3_nt: TGCAGCGTTGTGCTAGCGGGTAAATACGAGCAGTACTTC
cdr3_aa: CSVVLAGKYEQYF

cdr3_length: 12
d_call: .
clone_size: once
v_call: TRBV7-2
j_call: TRBJ1-1
cdr3_nt: TGTGCCAGCAGTACAGGGTTCACTGAAGCTTTCTTT
cdr3_aa: CASSTGFTEAFF

cdr3_length: 14
d_call: TRBD1
clone_size: few
v_call: TRBV10-3
j_call: TRBJ2-7
cdr3_nt: TGTGCCATCAGTGACCCCACAGGGGGTTACGAGCAGTACTTC
cdr3_aa: CAISDPTGGYEQYF

cdr3_length: 15
d_call: TRBD1
clone_size: .
v_call: TRBV3-1
j_call: TRBJ1-3
cdr3_nt: TGTGCCAGCAGCCAAGGGACAGGGGCTGGAAACACCATATATTTT
cdr3_aa: CASSQGTGAGNTIYF

cdr3_length: 15
d_call: TRBD2
clone_size: .
v_call: TRBV15
j_call: TRBJ2-5
cdr3_nt: TGTGCCACCAGCAGAGGACTAGCAGACCAAGAGACCCAGTACTTC
cdr3_aa: CATSRGLADQETQYF

cdr3_length: 14
d_call: TRBD2
clone_size: few
v_call: TRBV10-3
j_call: TRBJ2-1
cdr3_nt: TGTGCCATCAGTGACTACGGACTAGCGGGTGAGCAGTTCTTC
cdr3_aa: CAISDYGLAGEQFF

cdr3_length: 15
d_call: .
clone_size: few
v_call: TRBV6-1
j_call: TRBJ2-4
cdr3_nt: TGTGCCAGCAGTGATGACATTTTAGCCAAAAACATTCAGTACTTC
cdr3_aa: CASSDDILAKNIQYF

cdr3_length: 13
d_call: TRBD2
clone_size: .
v_call: TRBV9
j_call: TRBJ2-5
cdr3_nt: TGTGCCAGCAGCGCTGGACTAGAAGAGACCCAGTACTTC
cdr3_aa: CASSAGLEETQYF

cdr3_length: 15
d_call: .
clone_size: once
v_call: TRBV11-3
j_call: TRBJ2-5
cdr3_nt: TGTGCCAGCAGCTCCAGTTACAGCCGCCAAGAGACCCAGTACTTC
cdr3_aa: CASSSSYSRQETQYF

cdr3_length: 16
d_call: TRBD1
clone_size: many
v_call: TRBV12-3/TRBV12-4
j_call: TRBJ2-5
cdr3_nt: TGTGCCAGCAGTTCACCGGGACAGGGGCCCCAAGAGACCCAGTACTTC
cdr3_aa: CASSSPGQGPQETQYF

cdr3_length: 16
d_call: TRBD1
clone_size: .
v_call: TRBV12-3/TRBV12-4
j_call: TRBJ2-2
cdr3_nt: TGTGCCAGCAAAACCGGGACAGGGGGCAACACCGGGGAGCTGTTTTTT
cdr3_aa: CASKTGTGGNTGELFF

cdr3_length: 15
d_call: TRBD1
clone_size: few
v_call: TRBV18
j_call: TRBJ1-1
cdr3_nt: TGTGCCAGCTCACGAGGGGGCCCGGGGACCACTGAAGCTTTCTTT
cdr3_aa: CASSRGGPGTTEAFF

cdr3_length: 12
d_call: .
clone_size: few
v_call: TRBV27
j_call: TRBJ1-6
cdr3_nt: TGTGCCAGCAGAGATTATAATTCACCCCTCCACTTT
cdr3_aa: CASRDYNSPLHF

cdr3_length: 20
d_call: .
clone_size: .
v_call: TRBV4-1
j_call: TRBJ2-3
cdr3_nt: TGCGCCAGCAGCCCCGGACAGGGGACTTCTAGCGGGACTTACACAGATACGCAGTATTTT
cdr3_aa: CASSPGQGTSSGTYTDTQYF

cdr3_length: 18
d_call: .
clone_size: few
v_call: TRBV5-1
j_call: TRBJ2-2
cdr3_nt: TGCGCCAGCAGCTCTACACCTCTTACCGGGAGTAACACCGGGGAGCTGTTTTTT
cdr3_aa: CASSSTPLTGSNTGELFF

cdr3_length: 13
d_call: .
clone_size: few
v_call: TRBV24-1
j_call: TRBJ2-5
cdr3_nt: TGTGCCACCAGTGATCCCAACCAAGAGACCCAGTACTTC
cdr3_aa: CATSDPNQETQYF

cdr3_length: 16
d_call: TRBD2
clone_size: .
v_call: TRBV6-1
j_call: TRBJ2-1
cdr3_nt: TGTGCCAGCAAGGGGCGGGAGTTTGCCCCCTACAATGAGCAGTTCTTC
cdr3_aa: CASKGREFAPYNEQFF

cdr3_length: 15
d_call: .
clone_size: .
v_call: TRBV20-1
j_call: TRBJ2-1
cdr3_nt: TGCAGTGCCCCGGAGGCTGGGAAAAAATACAATGAGCAGTTCTTC
cdr3_aa: CSAPEAGKKYNEQFF

cdr3_length: 15
d_call: .
clone_size: few
v_call: TRBV5-1
j_call: TRBJ2-4
cdr3_nt: TGCGCCAGCAGCTTGTTGGAGGGGGCCAAAAACATTCAGTACTTC
cdr3_aa: CASSLLEGAKNIQYF

cdr3_length: 14
d_call: .
clone_size: few
v_call: TRBV7-2
j_call: TRBJ2-1
cdr3_nt: TGTGCCAGCAGCTTAGCGGGAGATTGGTCTGAGCAGTTCTTC
cdr3_aa: CASSLAGDWSEQFF

cdr3_length: 12
d_call: .
clone_size: many
v_call: TRBV7-9
j_call: TRBJ2-7
cdr3_nt: TGTGCCAGCAGCTCCACTAGCTACGAGCAGTACTTC
cdr3_aa: CASSSTSYEQYF

cdr3_length: 15
d_call: TRBD1
clone_size: once
v_call: TRBV24-1
j_call: TRBJ2-2
cdr3_nt: TGTGCCACCAGTGACAACAGGGGAGTCGCCGGGGAGCTGTTTTTT
cdr3_aa: CATSDNRGVAGELFF

cdr3_length: 14
d_call: .
clone_size: once
v_call: TRBV29-1
j_call: TRBJ1-2
cdr3_nt: TGCAGCGTTGAGGGGGCTCCGAGCAACTATGGCTACACCTTC
cdr3_aa: CSVEGAPSNYGYTF

cdr3_length: 14
d_call: .
clone_size: .
v_call: TRBV18
j_call: TRBJ2-3
cdr3_nt: TGTGCCAGCTCACCAGACGGGACGACGAATACGCAGTATTTT
cdr3_aa: CASSPDGTTNTQYF

cdr3_length: 15
d_call: .
clone_size: .
v_call: TRBV6-2/TRBV6-3
j_call: TRBJ1-5
cdr3_nt: TGTGCCAGCAGTTACTCTCTGGAGTACAATCAGCCCCAGCATTTT
cdr3_aa: CASSYSLEYNQPQHF

cdr3_length: 15
d_call: .
clone_size: few
v_call: TRBV6-1
j_call: TRBJ2-2
cdr3_nt: TGTGCCAGCAGCCCCCGGGCGCCGGGCCCCGGGGAGCTGTTTTTT
cdr3_aa: CASSPRAPGPGELFF

cdr3_length: 16
d_call: .
clone_size: .
v_call: TRBV4-1
j_call: TRBJ2-5
cdr3_nt: TGCGCCAGCAGCCAACCCGGGGGAGGGGGTGTTGAGACCCAGTACTTC
cdr3_aa: CASSQPGGGGVETQYF

cdr3_length: 13
d_call: .
clone_size: few
v_call: TRBV12-3/TRBV12-4
j_call: TRBJ2-5
cdr3_nt: TGTGCCAGCAGTTCATGGCGGTCGGAGACCCAGTACTTC
cdr3_aa: CASSSWRSETQYF

cdr3_length: 14
d_call: .
clone_size: .
v_call: TRBV6-1
j_call: TRBJ2-2
cdr3_nt: TGTGCCAGCAGCACTACAGGGTTCACCGGGGAGCTGTTTTTT
cdr3_aa: CASSTTGFTGELFF

cdr3_length: 16
d_call: TRBD1
clone_size: .
v_call: TRBV4-2
j_call: TRBJ2-1
cdr3_nt: TGTGCCAGCAGCGCATCAAGGGGGCTCTCTTACAATGAGCAGTTCTTC
cdr3_aa: CASSASRGLSYNEQFF